This entry lists 10 T cell receptor beta chains sequenced from one sample in a study of identical twins. TCRdb reprocessed the 5' RACE reads with MiXCR, giving one entry per CDR3 protein. The sample has hundreds of thousands of distinct CDR3 sequences, approximately 13% seen once. This same sample was also part of a study on yellow fever vaccine responses in identical twins.

Specimen: CD8+ T cells sorted from blood. These receptors came from a woman between 18 and 30 years old in good health.

The chain couples TRBV2 to TRBJ2-7; D is possibly TRBD1 (6 bases). V was clipped by 3 bases and J by 5 bases, with 14 bases between them. Germline-derived CDR1 and CDR2 are SNHLY and FYNNEI. The CDR3 consists of 14 residues. The CDR3 loop is CASSEWNRAHEQYV. CDR3 in DNA: TGTGCCAGCAGTGAGTGGAACAGGGCCCACGAGCAGTACGTC.

This clonotype was picked up many times. J is TRBJ1-1 and V is TRBV7-9, with 11 bases fitting TRBD1. V shed 5 bases and J 4 bases; nucleotides not matched to a gene: 12. Germline-derived CDR1 and CDR2 are SEHNR and FQNEAQ (reference sequence). CDR3 length: 17 amino acids. The CDR3 here is CASSIWTGGEKATEAFF. DNA of the CDR3: TGTGCCAGCAGCATCTGGACAGGGGGCGAAAAAGCCACTGAAGCTTTCTTT.

This chain connects TRBV20-1 to TRBJ2-1, with TRBD2 identical over 11 bases. The germline CDR1 and CDR2 sequences are DFQATT and SNEGSKA (reference sequence). V gave up 0 bases and J gave up 6 bases; unmatched junction bases: 4. The CDR3 has 15 amino acids. In DNA form, the CDR3 reads TGCAGTGCTAGAGATGGGACTAGCGGCTTCAATGAGCAGTTCTTC. This translates into CSARDGTSGFNEQFF.

This clonotype was seen a handful of times. The chain has TRBV24-1 and TRBJ2-1; 8 nucleotides match TRBD1. Trimming cost V 4 bases and J 1 base; bases outside gene matches: 8. The CDR3 is 17 residues long. The germline CDR1 and CDR2 sequences are KGHDR and SFDVKD. The CDR3 DNA reads TGTGCCACCAGTGAATCCGGACAGGGTTTTTCCTACAATGAGCAGTTCTTC. Translated: CATSESGQGFSYNEQFF.

This clonotype has at least ten counts. The chain couples TRBV12-3 or TRBV12-4 to TRBJ1-2; no definite D call. The CDR3 is 11 amino acids. With 1 base removed from V and 8 bases from J, the gap between germline ends came to 5 bases. The CDR3 sequence is CASSLGEGYTF. The CDR3 nucleotides read TGTGCCAGCAGTTTAGGGGAAGGCTACACCTTC.

This clonotype turned up a few times. This rearrangement joins TRBV14 to TRBJ2-2; 8 nucleotides line up with TRBD1. The trim removed 1 base at V and 5 bases at J, leaving 6 bases unmatched. CDR3 size: 16 residues. The germline V gene has CDR1 SGHDN and CDR2 FVKESK. CDR3 sequence (DNA): TGTGCCAGCAGCCAAGCCCCCAGGGGGCGAACCGGGGAGCTGTTTTTT. Translation: CASSQAPRGRTGELFF.

Ten or more counts support this clonotype. The chain uses TRBV5-6 and TRBJ2-3; the D is unclear. CDR1 and CDR2 from the germline V gene are SGHDT and YYEEEE. This CDR3 comprises 14 residues. Trimming took off 0 bases at V and 0 bases at J, with 5 bases between the two ends. This CDR3 reads CASSLALSTDTQYF. The CDR3 DNA sequence: TGTGCCAGCAGCTTGGCCCTCAGCACAGATACGCAGTATTTT.

This clonotype was seen a handful of times. This rearrangement joins TRBV6-1 to TRBJ2-6; D is perhaps TRBD2 (6 bases). The CDR3 spans 15 residues. V was pared by 5 bases and J by 3 bases, with 11 bases between. In germline, CDR1 is MNHNS, CDR2 SASEGT. CDR3 DNA: TGTGCCAGCAGTCCGTCGGGGGATGGGGCCAACGTCCTGACTTTC. Amino acid sequence: CASSPSGDGANVLTF.

As DNA, the CDR3 is TGTGCCAGCAGTCCCAATACCGGGACTAGCAGTATGGAGACCCAGTACTTC. Residues: CASSPNTGTSSMETQYF. The chain uses TRBV7-9 and TRBJ2-5, with TRBD2 matching over 9 bases. The trim removed 6 bases at V and 5 bases at J, leaving 16 bases unmatched. Germline CDR1 reads SEHNR; CDR2 reads FQNEAQ (reference sequence). CDR3 size: 17 residues.

This clonotype occurred many times. In DNA, the CDR3 is TGCAGCGTTGAATCGGTGAGAAATGAGCAGTTCTTC. Protein product: CSVESVRNEQFF. The rearrangement joins TRBV29-1 to TRBJ2-1; no clear D gene. From germline, CDR1 is SQVTM and CDR2 ANQGSEA. This CDR3 spans 12 amino acids. V lost 2 bases and J lost 7, with 9 bases in between.